The subject of this entry is one TCR beta chain. Source study methods: Quantification of nucleated cells was approximated via reference gene primer amplification. The assay was immunoSEQ multiplex PCR, and TCRdb's table has in-frame clones only and misses some. The DNA was the basis for D and trimming; V, J and clone size are from that table. The sample lists roughly 230,000 clones; around 90% were seen once. This entry comes from a study of blood T cell repertoires in COVID-19. Turning to the study itself: The United States, Italy and Spain supplied acute and convalescent COVID-19 samples. PBMCs, B-cell-depleted T cells, or T cells were the source of the cDNA or gDNA that made up the material.

The CDR3 contains 17 residues. The germline V and J ends were trimmed by 3 bases and 7 bases, with 25 bases remaining between them. Per the germline V gene, CDR1 is SGDLS and CDR2 is YYNGEE. This TCR derives from a human donor in a cohort sampled during active COVID-19. The chain joins TRBV9 to TRBJ1-2; a possible D gene is TRBD1 (6 bases). The sequencing sample was made of peripheral blood. In nucleotides, the CDR3 is TGTGCCAGCAGCGAAGAAAGTAGGGGACATCGCTACAGTGGCTACACCTTC. As protein: CASSEESRGHRYSGYTF.